The 22 T cell receptor beta chains given below trace back to one sample, sequenced in a study of blood T cell repertoires in COVID-19. Sequencing was performed with immunoSEQ multiplex PCR; in TCRdb, only in-frame clones are kept and a portion is missing. The sample has about 240,000 clones, roughly 88% seen once. The sample taken for sequencing was peripheral blood. All receptors come from an elderly man with acute or convalescent COVID-19.

The chain employs TRBV2 and TRBJ1-1, with D perhaps matching TRBD1 (5 bases). This CDR3 comprises 13 residues. CDR1 SNHLY and CDR2 FYNNEI come from the germline V gene. Trimming took 7 bases from V and 5 from J, leaving 14 bases between them. The CDR3 DNA is TGTGCCAGCAAGACGGCAGGGAGGACTGAAGCTTTCTTT. This codes for CASKTAGRTEAFF.

This clone is a singleton in its sample. V gene TRBV29-1 combines with J gene TRBJ1-2; 9 bases match TRBD1. Losses at the gene ends were 3 bases for V and 8 bases for J; bases not matched to a gene: 7. CDR3 length: 13 residues. Germline CDR1 reads SQVTM; CDR2 reads ANQGSEA. The DNA for the CDR3 is TGCAGCGTTGATATGGGACAGGGACGCGGCTACACCTTC. Translating gives CSVDMGQGRGYTF.

This chain joins TRBV5-6 and TRBJ2-2; TRBD1 aligns across 7 bases. There are 17 residues in the CDR3. The ends lost 1 base at V and 2 bases at J; junction bases unmatched: 8. Germline V gives CDR1 SGHDT, CDR2 YYEEEE. CDR3 residues: CASSLRATGANTGELFF. The CDR3 region has the DNA TGTGCCAGCAGCTTGAGGGCTACAGGGGCTAACACCGGGGAGCTGTTTTTT.

The genes are TRBV15 and TRBJ1-5, with a tentative D call TRBD1 (5 bases). Trimming removed 6 bases from V and 1 base from J, with 19 bases in between. The CDR3 has 17 amino acids. Germline loops: CDR1 LNHNV, CDR2 YYDKDF (reference sequence). The DNA of the CDR3 is TGTGCCACCAGACGTTCATGGGGGGGTGAAAGCAATCAGCCCCAGCATTTT. This encodes CATRRSWGGESNQPQHF.

This rearrangement joins TRBV4-3 to TRBJ1-4; TRBD1 matches at 8 bases. This CDR3 contains 15 residues. CDR1 and CDR2 from the germline V gene are LGHNA and YSLEER. V gave up 0 bases and J gave up 7 bases; unmatched junction bases: 4. CDR3 nucleotide sequence: TGCGCCAGCAGCCAAGAGGGAACAGGGGGTGAAAAACTGTTTTTT. Translating gives CASSQEGTGGEKLFF.

The chain employs TRBV28 and TRBJ1-5; no definite D call. Germline V gives CDR1 MDHEN, CDR2 SYDVKM. CDR3 length equals 13 residues. CDR3 region: CATYAGPNQPQHF. The CDR3 region has the DNA TGTGCTACGTATGCGGGCCCCAATCAGCCCCAGCATTTT.

This chain uses TRBV7-3 with TRBJ1-2, with 9 bases fitting TRBD1. Looked up from germline, CDR1 is SGHTA and CDR2 is FQGTGA. The V segment lost 5 bases and the J segment 6 bases; nucleotides outside the gene matches: 4. The CDR3 has 13 residues. The CDR3, as DNA: TGTGCCAGCAGCCGACAGGGGGAAGATGGCTACACCTTC. Translating it yields CASSRQGEDGYTF.

The V and J genes are TRBV7-3 and TRBJ2-2, with D possibly matching TRBD2 (5 bases). Germline lookup yields CDR1 SGHTA and CDR2 FQGTGA. The CDR3 sequence is 16 residues long. Trimming removed 4 bases at V and 0 bases at J, with 12 bases between. The CDR3: CASSSLDFSNTGELFF. The DNA of the CDR3 is TGTGCCAGCAGCTCCCTGGACTTCTCGAACACCGGGGAGCTGTTTTTT.

V gene TRBV29-1 combines with J gene TRBJ1-2, with TRBD1 matching 11 bases. V shed 6 bases, J shed 8 bases, and the junction held 5 bases outside the gene matches. Germline V gene data show CDR1 as SQVTM and CDR2 as ANQGSEA. This CDR3 has 12 residues. The CDR3 here is CSVGQGAWGYTF. The DNA for the CDR3 is TGCAGCGTAGGACAGGGGGCTTGGGGCTACACCTTC.

The genes are TRBV6-5 and TRBJ1-2, with a possible D match to TRBD1 (6 bases). Germline values: CDR1 MNHEY, CDR2 SVGAGI. The CDR3 is made up of 15 amino acids. The V end was cut by 6 bases, the J end by 6 bases, with 20 bases between. The CDR3 sequence is CASRQTGAPSHGYTF. CDR3 sequence (DNA): TGTGCCAGCAGGCAGACAGGCGCCCCTAGCCATGGCTACACCTTC.

This sequence joins TRBV28 and TRBJ1-1; possible D gene TRBD1, 6 bases. Per germline, CDR1 MDHEN and CDR2 SYDVKM. V lost 11 bases to trimming and J lost 6 bases, with 16 bases between them. This CDR3 comprises 12 residues. The CDR3 nucleotides read TGTGCCGCCAGGGGAGCCGCGTCTGAAGCTTTCTTT. Translating gives CAARGAASEAFF.

This rearrangement joins TRBV6-4 to TRBJ1-1; D remains ambiguous. This CDR3 contains 12 residues. V was shortened by 5 bases and J by 5 bases, with 9 bases between the two germline ends. Looked up from germline, CDR1 is MRHNA and CDR2 is SNTAGT. CDR3 sequence (DNA): TGTGCCAGCAGTTCCGGCGGAACTGAAGCTTTCTTT. This sequence encodes CASSSGGTEAFF.

This clone was seen more than once but under ten times. Other DNA sequences in this specimen translate into the identical CDR3. This chain links TRBV29-1 with TRBJ2-7; a weak D match, TRBD1 (5 bases). The V and J ends lost 0 bases and 5 bases respectively, with 8 bases between them. CDR1 is SQVTM and CDR2 is ANQGSEA in the germline V gene. This CDR3 contains 12 residues. The CDR3 loop is CSVEEVGDEQYF. The CDR3, as DNA: TGCAGCGTTGAAGAGGTAGGGGACGAGCAGTACTTC.

The V gene is TRBV28, the J gene TRBJ1-1, with 7 bases fitting TRBD1. Germline CDR1 MDHEN, CDR2 SYDVKM. The V segment lost 6 bases and the J segment 7 bases; nucleotides outside the gene matches: 8. This CDR3 has 13 amino acids. The CDR3 is CASRWGQPSEAFF. DNA for the CDR3: TGTGCCAGCAGATGGGGACAGCCAAGTGAAGCTTTCTTT. The full variable domain, with the rest looked up from reference TRBV28 and TRBJ1-1, is DVKVTQSSRYLVKRTGEKVFLECVQDMDHENMFWYRQDPGLGLRLIYFSYDVKMKEKGDIPEGYSVSREKKERFSLILESASTNQTSMYLCASRWGQPSEAFFGQGTRLTVV.

This chain links TRBV14 with TRBJ2-3, with D perhaps TRBD2 (5 bases). Per germline, CDR1 SGHDN and CDR2 FVKESK. CDR3 length equals 14 residues. Trimming cost V 4 bases and J 6 bases, with 14 bases left between them. The CDR3 DNA follows: TGTGCCAGCAGCCTCCTATCCTCGGGGGATACGCAGTATTTT. Translating gives CASSLLSSGDTQYF.

This clone was observed many times. J is TRBJ2-7 and V is TRBV15; D may be TRBD1 (5 bases). The V and J ends lost 1 base and 5 bases respectively, with 15 bases between them. Germline assignment: CDR1 LNHNV and CDR2 YYDKDF (reference sequence). The CDR3 length is 15 residues. The CDR3: CATSRGHSGSHEQYF. The CDR3 region has the DNA TGTGCCACCAGCAGAGGTCATTCAGGGTCCCACGAGCAGTACTTC.

The chain combines TRBV20-1 with TRBJ2-5; 8 nucleotides line up with TRBD1. CDR1 DFQATT and CDR2 SNEGSKA come from the germline V gene (reference sequence). CDR3 length: 15 residues. The J segment lost 3 bases and the V segment lost 6 bases, leaving 12 bases of the junction unmatched. Here the CDR3 DNA reads TGCAGTGCCAGTGGTCTCGGACAGGGAAAAGAGACCCAGTACTTC. Amino acids: CSASGLGQGKETQYF.

The chain carries TRBV7-6 and TRBJ1-6, with D possibly being TRBD1 (5 bases). Between the trimmed V and J ends, which lost 2 bases and 5 bases, there was a span of 16 bases. CDR3 length: 17 residues. CDR1 and CDR2 from the germline V gene are SGHVS and FNYEAQ. The CDR3 nucleotides read TGTGCCAGCAGCTTAAAGAGGAGGGGCAGTGATAATTCACCCCTCCACTTT. Its translation: CASSLKRRGSDNSPLHF.

The chain carries TRBV19 and TRBJ2-1, with D unclear. Germline V gene lookup returns CDR1 LNHDA and CDR2 SQIVND (reference sequence). The V gene lost 4 bases and the J gene lost 2 bases, with 12 bases spanning the gap. This CDR3 is 15 amino acids long. CDR3 in amino acids: CASSTSGRPYNEQFF. DNA of the CDR3: TGTGCCAGTAGTACATCTGGGCGCCCCTACAATGAGCAGTTCTTC. The full variable domain, in which reference TRBV19 and TRBJ2-1 provide the parts outside the CDR3, is DGGITQSPKYLFRKEGQNVTLSCEQNLNHDAMYWYRQDPGQGLRLIYYSQIVNDFQKGDIAEGYSVSREKKESFPLTVTSAQKNPTAFYLCASSTSGRPYNEQFFGPGTRLTVL.

As for this clone: The junction departs from germline at one end; a sequencing error may be responsible. V usage is TRBV7-7 and J usage is TRBJ2-7, with 7 bases identical to TRBD1. Per germline, CDR1 SSHAT and CDR2 FNYEAQ (reference sequence). The CDR3 extends over 14 amino acids. CDR3 residues: CASSLGDRSYEQYF. The CDR3 nucleotides read TGTGCTAGCAGCTTAGGGGACAGATCCTACGAGCAGTACTTC.

The chain links TRBV19 to TRBJ2-3, with 9 bases aligning to TRBD2. V gave up 3 bases and J gave up 0 bases; unmatched junction bases: 7. Per germline, CDR1 LNHDA and CDR2 SQIVND (reference sequence). The CDR3 length is 17 residues. CDR3 in amino acids: CASSMFSGGSSTDTQYF. The DNA of the CDR3 is TGTGCCAGTAGTATGTTTAGCGGGGGTAGTAGCACAGATACGCAGTATTTT.

The rearrangement links TRBV12-3 or TRBV12-4 to TRBJ1-5; 7 bases fit TRBD1. Losses at the gene ends were 3 bases for V and 9 bases for J; bases not matched to a gene: 5. The CDR3 runs 13 residues. The CDR3 nucleotides read TGTGCCAGCAGTTTGACAGGGCGCGGGCCCCAGCATTTT. Its protein product is CASSLTGRGPQHF.